The rows below give T cell receptor beta chains drawn from one sample of a study of cytomegalovirus exposure and HLA in healthy donors. Data came from immunoSEQ multiplex PCR; TCRdb stores just in-frame clones and leaves some out. The sample consists of some 140,000 clones, around 73% of them appearing once. The specimen sequenced was PBMCs. These receptors all stem from a woman aged 35 to 49 in good health and CMV-seronegative. CDR3s include the opening cysteine and the closing phenylalanine or tryptophan. D genes are given only for firm matches. Clone size is given for some rows only: seen once, a few or many times, or a class if the clone is expanded.

D	length	size	V	J	DNA	CDR3
TRBD2	13	NA	TRBV7-9	TRBJ2-3	TGTGCCAGCAGCTTAAGCGGGACCAATACGCAGTATTTT	CASSLSGTNTQYF
TRBD2	14	NA	TRBV9	TRBJ2-5	TGTGCCAGCAGCTCTAGCGGGGTCCAAGAGACCCAGTACTTC	CASSSSGVQETQYF
TRBD2	15	NA	TRBV9	TRBJ2-3	TGTGCCAGCAGCGTAAAAGCGGGGCTCACAGATACGCAGTATTTT	CASSVKAGLTDTQYF
NA	12	few	TRBV2	TRBJ1-4	TGTGCCAGCAGTGAAGTACCACGCTGGGAGGCTTTT	CASSEVPRWEAF
NA	17	few	TRBV12-5	TRBJ2-2	TGTGCTAGTGGTTGGGGAATGGAGGACCTGAACACCGGGGAGCTGTTTTTT	CASGWGMEDLNTGELFF
TRBD1	14	once	TRBV7-9	TRBJ1-1	TGTGCCAGCAGACCCGGGACAGCTAACACTGAAGCTTTCTTT	CASRPGTANTEAFF
NA	14	NA	TRBV9	TRBJ1-5	TGTGCCAGCAGCGTAGGCGTCAACAATCAGCCCCAGCATTTT	CASSVGVNNQPQHF
NA	14	once	TRBV7-2	TRBJ1-5	TGTGCCAGCAGCTCCCAGGGGAGCAATCAGCCCCAGCATTTT	CASSSQGSNQPQHF
NA	17	NA	TRBV7-3	TRBJ2-2	TGTGCCAGCAGCTTAACGTATTGGGGACAGAACACCGGGGAGCTGTTTTTT	CASSLTYWGQNTGELFF
TRBD1	14	NA	TRBV7-2	TRBJ1-2	TGTGCCAGCAGCTTAGTAGGGGGCGAAGCTGGCTACACCTTC	CASSLVGGEAGYTF
TRBD2	16	NA	TRBV5-1	TRBJ2-6	TGCGCCAGCAGCGGGGGGGGAGGAGCTGGGGCCAACGTCCTGACTTTC	CASSGGGGAGANVLTF
TRBD1	16	NA	TRBV28	TRBJ1-2	TGTGCCAGCAGTTTAGCCGGGACAGGGTCTAACTATGGCTACACCTTC	CASSLAGTGSNYGYTF
NA	13	few	TRBV27	TRBJ1-2	TGTGCCAGCAGTTTTGGCAGTACGTCAGTCTACACCTTC	CASSFGSTSVYTF
NA	14	NA	TRBV6-5	TRBJ2-7	TGTGCCAGCAGTTTCTCCAGGGACGGGGGCGAGCAGTACTTC	CASSFSRDGGEQYF
TRBD1	15	few	TRBV7-9	TRBJ1-1	TGTGCCAGCAGCCGCTCGGGACAGGGAAACACTGAAGCTTTCTTT	CASSRSGQGNTEAFF
NA	13	NA	TRBV5-1	TRBJ2-2	TGCGCCAGCAGCTTAAGAAGGACCGGGGGGCTGTTTTTT	CASSLRRTGGLFF
NA	13	NA	TRBV27	TRBJ2-2	TGTGCCAGCAGATCCAGGTGTGCCGGGGAGCTGTTTTTT	CASRSRCAGELFF
NA	13	NA	TRBV5-1	TRBJ1-1	TGCGCCAGCAGCTCGGACATGAACACTGAAGCTTTCTTT	CASSSDMNTEAFF
NA	14	NA	TRBV9	TRBJ2-7	TGTGCCAGCAGCGTAGATTCGGGGACTTACGAGCAGTACTTC	CASSVDSGTYEQYF
NA	12	NA	TRBV2	TRBJ2-2	TGTGCCAGCAGCAGAAACACCGGGGAGCTGTTTTTT	CASSRNTGELFF
NA	11	NA	TRBV7-9	TRBJ1-2	TGTGCCAGCGAAGAACAGGGTAGCGTCACCTTC	CASEEQGSVTF
NA	17	NA	TRBV4-1	TRBJ1-2	TGCGCCAGCAGCCAAGTAGTTTCCCGACAGAGAGACTATGGCTACACCTTC	CASSQVVSRQRDYGYTF
NA	15	NA	TRBV6-1	TRBJ2-1	TGTGCCAGCAGTGTAAGACTAGAAGGGGTACATGAGCAGTTCTTC	CASSVRLEGVHEQFF
TRBD1	17	once	TRBV7-2	TRBJ1-6	TGTGCCAGCAGCTTAGTCCAGGGGGCCCGATATAATTCACCCCTCCACTTT	CASSLVQGARYNSPLHF
TRBD1	15	few	TRBV5-6	TRBJ2-7	TGTGCCAGCAGCTCAATTGGGACAGACTCCTACGAGCAGTACTTC	CASSSIGTDSYEQYF
TRBD1	15	NA	TRBV4-1	TRBJ2-5	TGCGCCAGCAGCCAAGTTGGGACAGGGGGAGAGACCCAGTACTTC	CASSQVGTGGETQYF
NA	14	once	TRBV6-5	TRBJ1-1	TGTGCCAGCAGTTACTCAAACAGGGACACTGAAGCTTTCTTT	CASSYSNRDTEAFF
TRBD1	15	NA	TRBV4-1	TRBJ2-5	TGCGCCAGCAGCCAGGCCGACAGGGGCCAAGAGACCCAGTACTTC	CASSQADRGQETQYF
TRBD1	15	few	TRBV2	TRBJ1-1	TGTGCCAGCCAGATGGGGGGACAGGCAAGGACTGAAGCTTTCTTT	CASQMGGQARTEAFF
NA	15	NA	TRBV4-1	TRBJ1-4	TGCGCCAGCAGCCGCACTGGGGGCAGTGATGAAAAACTGTTTTTT	CASSRTGGSDEKLFF
TRBD1	14	few	TRBV4-1	TRBJ1-2	TGCGCCAGCAGCCAGGCGGGACAGGTCTATGGCTACACCTTC	CASSQAGQVYGYTF
NA	14	once	TRBV5-4	TRBJ1-1	TGTGCCAGCAGCTTGTTCGGCGGGGACACTGAAGCTTTCTTT	CASSLFGGDTEAFF
NA	13	NA	TRBV27	TRBJ1-3	TGTGCCAGCTCCTCGGGCTCTGGAAACACCATATATTTT	CASSSGSGNTIYF
NA	14	NA	TRBV5-1	TRBJ2-5	TGCGCCAGCAGCTTGGATCCAGGGATTGAGACCCAGTACTTC	CASSLDPGIETQYF
NA	17	few	TRBV11-3	TRBJ2-3	TGTGCCAGCAGCTTAGGGTGGCCCGGCGGGTCCACAGATACGCAGTATTTT	CASSLGWPGGSTDTQYF
TRBD1	14	NA	TRBV5-8	TRBJ1-1	TGTGCCAGCAACCTCGGGACAGCTAACACTGAAGCTTTCTTT	CASNLGTANTEAFF
TRBD1	16	NA	TRBV6-6	TRBJ1-6	TGTGCCAGCAGCCTCTCGGGACAGGGTTACAATTCACCCCTCCACTTT	CASSLSGQGYNSPLHF
TRBD1	19	few	TRBV6-1	TRBJ1-3	TGTGCCAGCAGTGACATCCGGGACAGGATAGTTCTTACTGGAAACACCATATATTTT	CASSDIRDRIVLTGNTIYF
TRBD2	16	once	TRBV10-2	TRBJ2-5	TGCGCCAGCAGTGAGTCTAGCGGGGGGGCCGGAGAGACCCAGTACTTC	CASSESSGGAGETQYF
TRBD2	14	NA	TRBV7-2	TRBJ2-1	TGTGCCAGCAGCTACGGCGCGGGGGGCAATGAGCAGTTCTTC	CASSYGAGGNEQFF
NA	15	once	TRBV2	TRBJ1-2	TGTGCCAGCAGTGATATTCAGGGTTTCAACTATGGCTACACCTTC	CASSDIQGFNYGYTF
NA	15	NA	TRBV6-1	TRBJ2-3	TGTGCCAGCAGTGAAGTGACTCCTAGCACAGATACGCAGTATTTT	CASSEVTPSTDTQYF
NA	14	NA	TRBV27	TRBJ1-2	TGTGCCAGCAGTTTGTCGATAGGAGGCTATGGCTACACCTTC	CASSLSIGGYGYTF
TRBD2	15	NA	TRBV11-2	TRBJ2-1	TGTGCCAGCAGCTTAGGTGGCGGGGGGGCTGTTGAGCAGTTCTTC	CASSLGGGGAVEQFF
NA	15	NA	TRBV4-1	TRBJ1-5	TGCGCCAGCAGCCATATGACTGGAGTCAATCAGCCCCAGCATTTT	CASSHMTGVNQPQHF
TRBD2	16	once	TRBV5-4	TRBJ2-1	TGTGCCAGCAGCTTGCCGGGACTAGCGGGGTACAATGAGCAGTTCTTC	CASSLPGLAGYNEQFF
TRBD1	15	NA	TRBV7-9	TRBJ2-7	TGTGCCAGCAGCACTCGTTCGGGACAGGGCCACGAGCAGTACTTC	CASSTRSGQGHEQYF
NA	15	NA	TRBV15	TRBJ1-1	TGTGCCACCAGCAGAGACCGCGGGCGTGGGACTGAAGCTTTCTTT	CATSRDRGRGTEAFF
NA	11	NA	TRBV6-6	TRBJ2-1	TGTGCCACCAACCGGGGCAATGAGCAGTTCTTC	CATNRGNEQFF
NA	15	NA	TRBV5-1	TRBJ2-3	TGCGCCAGCAGCTTGGGTGGCAGGGGAACAGATACGCAGTATTTT	CASSLGGRGTDTQYF
TRBD1	14	NA	TRBV29-1	TRBJ1-1	TGCAGCGTTGTTGGGAGACAGGGTCGCACTGAAGCTTTCTTT	CSVVGRQGRTEAFF
NA	14	NA	TRBV13	TRBJ2-7	TGTGCCAGCAGCCAAGACGGGACAGCCACCGGGAGGTACTTC	CASSQDGTATGRYF
NA	16	NA	TRBV7-9	TRBJ1-1	TGTGCCAGCAGCCCCCCCACTCCTGACACATCCACTGAAGCTTTCTTT	CASSPPTPDTSTEAFF
NA	14	NA	TRBV5-5	TRBJ1-1	TGTGCCAGCAGAAACATGCCGGGGAACACTGAAGCTTTCTTT	CASRNMPGNTEAFF